Described below is a single TCR beta chain sequence and its context. The antigen it binds to is not known. Qualities for individual bases were not recorded, and no much larger clone is one base off. The collaborating institutions used their own protocols to collect whole blood in K2EDTA tubes. For TCRbeta analysis, collaborator samples were shipped as frozen whole blood, as isolated PBMCs, or as DNA extracted from either sample type. The sample belongs to a study of blood T cell repertoires in COVID-19 (dated by TCRdb to the early 2020s). Background on the whole study: Samples from collaborators originated in the United States, Italy and Spain and spanned both the acute and convalescent phases of COVID-19. The material from the prospective study consisted of cDNA or gDNA derived from T cells, B-cell-depleted T cells, or PBMCs. The dataset comprised deeply sampled blood TCRbeta repertoires from subjects exposed to, actively infected with, or recovered from COVID-19. A freely available public database, intended as a resource for researchers studying the immune response to SARS-CoV-2, is where the repertoires were released. Samples were obtained from the ongoing ImmuneRACE study (first 160 participants) and from 950 to 1,500 subjects provided by 6 global collaborators. The sample metadata nearly always contained a de-identified subject ID, COVID-19 status, age in years and sex. Where available, HLA class I and class II types were obtained from metadata supplied by the sample provider rather than from assay-based typing.

TCRbeta CDR3 regions were amplified from genomic DNA by means of the immunoSEQ Assay, a bias-controlled multiplex PCR. The original pipeline was this. The number of nucleated cells in each sample was estimated by amplification of reference gene primers within the assay. To quantify the absolute abundance of each unique TCRbeta CDR3 rearrangement, sequence reads were collapsed and filtered. For each sample, productive Simpson clonality was calculated as the square root of Simpson's diversity index across productive rearrangements. Entries here come from immuneACCESS through TCRdb and include only in-frame sequences with V and J called. Some clones fail to appear in such tables; in the studies checked, an unresolved V gene covers under half of the shortfall, and the cause of the remainder is unknown. That table furnishes V, J and clone size, whereas the DNA furnished D and trimming. The sample table shows tens of thousands of clones, and about 86% are seen once. The ten largest clones capture approximately 4.4% of the sample.

What the research found in general, with its limitations: The amount of clinical and demographic metadata varied by source and participant and was provided uncurated.

The CDR1 and CDR2 encoded by the germline V gene (reference sequence) are PRHDT and FYEKMQ. Trimming removed 4 bases from V and 9 bases from J, leaving 19 bases between the germline ends. The CDR3, from cysteine to phenylalanine, totals 15 residues. The sequence is cut down to CDR3 DNA, 45 bases in frame from base 1. The rearranged chain carries TRBV13 and TRBJ2-1; D gene: possibly TRBD2, on 6 matching bases. This receptor was obtained from a man in his fifties with active COVID-19. The sequenced sample was peripheral blood. The CDR3 here reads CASSSDGGGLVEQFF. The DNA is TGTGCCAGCAGCTCCGACGGGGGAGGTTTAGTTGAGCAGTTCTTC.